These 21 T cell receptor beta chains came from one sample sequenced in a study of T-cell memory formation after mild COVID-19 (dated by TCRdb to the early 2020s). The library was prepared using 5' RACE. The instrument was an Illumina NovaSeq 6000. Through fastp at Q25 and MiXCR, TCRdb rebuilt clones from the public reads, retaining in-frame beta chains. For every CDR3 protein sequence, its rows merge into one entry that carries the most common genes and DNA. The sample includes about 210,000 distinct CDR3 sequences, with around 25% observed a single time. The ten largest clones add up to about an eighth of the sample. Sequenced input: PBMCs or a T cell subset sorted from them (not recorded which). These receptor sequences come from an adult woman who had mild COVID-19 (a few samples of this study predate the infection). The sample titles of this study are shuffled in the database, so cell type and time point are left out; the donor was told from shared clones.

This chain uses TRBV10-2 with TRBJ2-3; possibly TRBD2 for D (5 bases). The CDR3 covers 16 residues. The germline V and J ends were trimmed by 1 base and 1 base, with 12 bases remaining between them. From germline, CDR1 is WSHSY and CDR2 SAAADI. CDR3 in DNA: TGCGCCAGCAGTGAGTTACGGAGGAAGGGCACAGATACGCAGTATTTT. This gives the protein CASSELRRKGTDTQYF.

DNA for the CDR3: TGTGCCAGCACCAAGAAAGAGACCCAGTACTTC. Translating gives CASTKKETQYF. The gene calls are TRBV6-2 or TRBV6-3 and TRBJ2-5; D ambiguous. The CDR3 consists of 11 residues. The germline gives CDR1 MNHEY, CDR2 SVGEGT. V was pared by 7 bases and J by 3 bases, with 6 bases between.

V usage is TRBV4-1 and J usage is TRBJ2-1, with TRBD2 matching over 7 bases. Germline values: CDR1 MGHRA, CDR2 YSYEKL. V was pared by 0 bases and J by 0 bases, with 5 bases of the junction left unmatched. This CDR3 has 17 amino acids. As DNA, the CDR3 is TGCGCCAGCAGCCAAGATATGGCTAGCGGCTCCTACAATGAGCAGTTCTTC. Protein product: CASSQDMASGSYNEQFF.

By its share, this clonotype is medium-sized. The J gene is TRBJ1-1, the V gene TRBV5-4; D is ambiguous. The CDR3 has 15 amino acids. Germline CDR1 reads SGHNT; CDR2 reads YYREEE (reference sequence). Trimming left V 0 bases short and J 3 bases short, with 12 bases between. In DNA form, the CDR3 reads TGTGCCAGCAGCTTGGAAAAGGCCTTTGACACTGAAGCTTTCTTT. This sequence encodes CASSLEKAFDTEAFF.

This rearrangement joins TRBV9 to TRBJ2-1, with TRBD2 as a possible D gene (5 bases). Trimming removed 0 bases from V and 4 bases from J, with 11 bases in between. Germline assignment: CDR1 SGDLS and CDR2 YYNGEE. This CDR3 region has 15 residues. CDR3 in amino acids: CASSVAGREYNEQFF. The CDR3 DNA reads TGTGCCAGCAGCGTAGCGGGCCGGGAATACAATGAGCAGTTCTTC.

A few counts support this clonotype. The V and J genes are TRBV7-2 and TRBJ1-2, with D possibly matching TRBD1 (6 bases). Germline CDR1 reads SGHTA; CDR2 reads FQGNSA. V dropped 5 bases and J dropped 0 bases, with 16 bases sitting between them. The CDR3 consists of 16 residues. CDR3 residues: CASSPEGGIANYGYTF. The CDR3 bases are TGTGCCAGCAGCCCCGAGGGGGGCATAGCTAACTATGGCTACACCTTC. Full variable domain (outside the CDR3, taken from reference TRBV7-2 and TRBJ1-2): GAGVSQSPSNKVTEKGKDVELRCDPISGHTALYWYRQSLGQGLEFLIYFQGNSAPDKSGLPSDRFSAERTGGSVSTLTIQRTQQEDSAVYLCASSPEGGIANYGYTFGSGTRLTVV.

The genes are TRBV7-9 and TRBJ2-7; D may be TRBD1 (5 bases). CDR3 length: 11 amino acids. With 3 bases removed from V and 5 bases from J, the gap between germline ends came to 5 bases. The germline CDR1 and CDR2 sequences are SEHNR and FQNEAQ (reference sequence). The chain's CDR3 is CASSFRDEQYF. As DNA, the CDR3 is TGTGCCAGCAGCTTCAGGGACGAGCAGTACTTC.

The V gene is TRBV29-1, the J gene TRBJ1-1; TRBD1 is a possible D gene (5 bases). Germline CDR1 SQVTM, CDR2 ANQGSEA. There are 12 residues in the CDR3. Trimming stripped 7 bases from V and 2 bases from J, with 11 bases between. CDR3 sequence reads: CSGMTANTEAFF. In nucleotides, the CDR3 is TGCAGCGGAATGACAGCTAACACTGAAGCTTTCTTT.

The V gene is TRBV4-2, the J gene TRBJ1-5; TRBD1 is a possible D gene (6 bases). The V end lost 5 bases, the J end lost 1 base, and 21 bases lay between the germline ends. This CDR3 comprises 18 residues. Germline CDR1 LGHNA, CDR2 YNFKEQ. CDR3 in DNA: TGTGCCAGCAGCGGGTTAAGGGTCGGGGGCAGCAGCAATCAGCCCCAGCATTTT. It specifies CASSGLRVGGSSNQPQHF.

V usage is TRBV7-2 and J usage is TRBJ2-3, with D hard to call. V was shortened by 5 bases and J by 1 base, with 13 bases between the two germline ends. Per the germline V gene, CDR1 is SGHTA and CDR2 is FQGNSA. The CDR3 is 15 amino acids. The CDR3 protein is CASSRTRGGTDTQYF. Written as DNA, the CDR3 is TGTGCCAGCAGCCGGACCCGAGGAGGCACAGATACGCAGTATTTT.

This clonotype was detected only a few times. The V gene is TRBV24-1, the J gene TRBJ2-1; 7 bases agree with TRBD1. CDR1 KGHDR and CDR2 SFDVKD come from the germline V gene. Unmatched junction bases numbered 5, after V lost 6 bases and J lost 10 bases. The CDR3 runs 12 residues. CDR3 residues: CATSSWDREQFF. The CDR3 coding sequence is TGTGCCACCAGTAGTTGGGACAGAGAGCAGTTCTTC.

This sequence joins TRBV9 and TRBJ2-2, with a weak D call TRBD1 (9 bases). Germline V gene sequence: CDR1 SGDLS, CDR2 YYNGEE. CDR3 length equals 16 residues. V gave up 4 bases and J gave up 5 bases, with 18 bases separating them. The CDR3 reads CASSTRGGTGTGELFF. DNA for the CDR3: TGTGCCAGCAGCACCCGGGGGGGGACAGGGACCGGGGAGCTGTTTTTT.

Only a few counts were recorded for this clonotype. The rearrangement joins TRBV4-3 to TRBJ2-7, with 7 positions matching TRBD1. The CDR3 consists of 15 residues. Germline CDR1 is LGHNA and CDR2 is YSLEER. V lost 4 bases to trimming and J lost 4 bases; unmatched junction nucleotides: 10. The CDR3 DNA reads TGCGCCAGCAGCCCCGGGCTACAGGGGCATTACGAGCAGTACTTC. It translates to CASSPGLQGHYEQYF.

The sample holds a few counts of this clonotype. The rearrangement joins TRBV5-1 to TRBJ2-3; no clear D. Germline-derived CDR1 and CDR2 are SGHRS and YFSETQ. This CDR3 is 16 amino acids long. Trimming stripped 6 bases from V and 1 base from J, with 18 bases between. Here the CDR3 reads CASTTTPGVGTDTQYF. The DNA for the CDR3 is TGCGCCAGCACCACAACCCCCGGAGTGGGCACAGATACGCAGTATTTT.

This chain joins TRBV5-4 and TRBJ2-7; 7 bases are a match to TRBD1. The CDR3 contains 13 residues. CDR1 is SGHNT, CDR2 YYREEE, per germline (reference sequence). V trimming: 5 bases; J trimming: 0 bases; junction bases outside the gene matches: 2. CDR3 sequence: CASRRDSSYEQYF. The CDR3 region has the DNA TGTGCCAGCAGAAGGGACAGCTCCTACGAGCAGTACTTC.

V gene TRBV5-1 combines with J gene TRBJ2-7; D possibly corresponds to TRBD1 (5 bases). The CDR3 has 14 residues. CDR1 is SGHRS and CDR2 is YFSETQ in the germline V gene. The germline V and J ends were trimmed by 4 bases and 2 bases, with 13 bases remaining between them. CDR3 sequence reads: CASSPFQGPYEQYF. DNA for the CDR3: TGCGCCAGCAGCCCCTTCCAGGGTCCCTACGAGCAGTACTTC. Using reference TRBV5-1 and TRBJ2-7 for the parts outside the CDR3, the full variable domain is KAGVTQTPRYLIKTRGQQVTLSCSPISGHRSVSWYQQTPGQGLQFLFEYFSETQRNKGNFPGRFSGRQFSNSRSEMNVSTLELGDSALYLCASSPFQGPYEQYFGPGTRLTVT.

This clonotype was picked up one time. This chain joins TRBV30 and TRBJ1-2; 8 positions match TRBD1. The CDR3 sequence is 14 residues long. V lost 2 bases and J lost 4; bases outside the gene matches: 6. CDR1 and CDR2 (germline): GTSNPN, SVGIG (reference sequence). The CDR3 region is CAWSSGGPPYGYTF. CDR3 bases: TGTGCCTGGAGTTCAGGGGGCCCTCCCTATGGCTACACCTTC. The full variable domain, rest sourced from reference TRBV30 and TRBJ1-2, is SQTIHQWPATLVQPVGSPLSLECTVEGTSNPNLYWYRQAAGRGLQLLFYSVGIGQISSEVPQNLSASRPQDRQFILSSKKLLLSDSGFYLCAWSSGGPPYGYTFGSGTRLTVV.

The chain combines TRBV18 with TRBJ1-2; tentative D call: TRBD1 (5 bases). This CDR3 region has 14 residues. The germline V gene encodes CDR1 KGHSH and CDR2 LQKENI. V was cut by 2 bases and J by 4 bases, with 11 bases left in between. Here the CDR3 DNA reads TGTGCCAGCTCACCAGACCAGGGTTCCTATGGCTACACCTTC. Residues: CASSPDQGSYGYTF. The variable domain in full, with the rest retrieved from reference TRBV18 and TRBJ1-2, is NAGVMQNPRHLVRRRGQEARLRCSPMKGHSHVYWYRQLPEEGLKFMVYLQKENIIDESGMPKERFSAEFPKEGPSILRIQQVVRGDSAAYFCASSPDQGSYGYTFGSGTRLTVV.

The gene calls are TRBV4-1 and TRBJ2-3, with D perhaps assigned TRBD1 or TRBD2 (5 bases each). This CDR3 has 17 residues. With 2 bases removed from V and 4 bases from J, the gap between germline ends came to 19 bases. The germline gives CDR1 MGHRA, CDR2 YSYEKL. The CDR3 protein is CASSQLRGWEIADTQYF. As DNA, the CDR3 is TGCGCCAGCAGCCAACTACGGGGCTGGGAGATCGCAGATACGCAGTATTTT.

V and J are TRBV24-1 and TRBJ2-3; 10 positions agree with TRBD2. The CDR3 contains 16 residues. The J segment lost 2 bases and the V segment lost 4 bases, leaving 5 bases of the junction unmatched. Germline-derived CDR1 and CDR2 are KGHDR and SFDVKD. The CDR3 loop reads CATSEASGSVTDTQYF. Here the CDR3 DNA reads TGTGCCACCAGTGAAGCTAGCGGGAGTGTCACAGATACGCAGTATTTT.

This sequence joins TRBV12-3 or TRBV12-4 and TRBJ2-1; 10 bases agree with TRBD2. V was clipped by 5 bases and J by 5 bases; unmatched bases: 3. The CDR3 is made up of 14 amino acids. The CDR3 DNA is TGTGCCAGCAGTGAGCGGGGGGGGAACAATGAGCAGTTCTTC. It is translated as CASSERGGNNEQFF.